The rows below give T cell receptor beta chains drawn from one sample of a study of CD8 T cells in ankylosing spondylitis. MiXCR was run by TCRdb on the 5' RACE reads, yielding one entry per CDR3 protein. The profile covers just over 350,000 distinct CDR3 sequences, with 20% to 25% appearing a single time and over 10% taken by the ten largest. The source material was blood, either unsorted or a sorted T cell fraction (not recorded which). These receptors were taken from a male donor with ankylosing spondylitis or in good health (not recorded which). Both conserved end residues are part of each CDR3.

V	J	CDR3
TRBV6-5	TRBJ2-2	CASSYSAGGAAFGTGELFF
TRBV28	TRBJ2-1	CASSPTVDQSFYNEQFF
TRBV2	TRBJ2-2	CASSEGGLAGMNTGELFF
TRBV20-1	TRBJ2-7	CSARALAVYEQYF
TRBV29-1	TRBJ2-5	CSVEEPQPVGTQYF
TRBV12-3/TRBV12-4	TRBJ1-5	CASSLALEGGQPQHF
TRBV12-3/TRBV12-4	TRBJ2-3	CASRAPSTDTQYF
TRBV5-5	TRBJ2-1	CASRQWPTGEQFF
TRBV12-3/TRBV12-4	TRBJ2-2	CASSNQGTGGRFTGELFF
TRBV7-6	TRBJ1-1	CASSSTSRTEAFF
TRBV7-2	TRBJ2-3	CASSPTMGTQYF
TRBV20-1	TRBJ2-1	CSARGSYNEQFF
TRBV15	TRBJ2-6	CATSGEKLNVLTF
TRBV12-3/TRBV12-4	TRBJ2-7	CASRPRSAYEQYF
TRBV20-1	TRBJ2-1	CSARIEQFF
TRBV7-9	TRBJ2-3	CASSPPDPSDTQYF